This T cell receptor beta chain was sequenced for a study of T-cell reconstitution after alpha-beta-depleted transplantation in children (dated by TCRdb to the mid-2010s). In the study overall: T-cell immune reconstitution after TCRalphabeta/CD19-depleted allogeneic hematopoietic cell transplantation in children was quantitatively tracked in the study by means of TCR repertoire profiling. Overall study results and their limits: Hyperexpanded clone frequencies declined over subsequent months; after one year, T-cell counts and TCRbeta diversity were mostly attributed to newly produced T cells. About two months after transplant, the apparently early recovery of alphabetaT-cell counts reportedly depended on just several hundred clones that had expanded rapidly and came from non-depleted graft cells. In some patients, the high TCRbeta diversity seen at day 60 was put down to recipient T cells and intrathymic progenitors that had survived conditioning.

The treatment or condition label, read with the paper, signifies: allogeneic hematopoietic cell transplantation with graft depleted of TCRalphabeta T cells and CD19 B cells. TCRalphabeta/CD19-depleted allogeneic hematopoietic cell grafts were given to the transplant recipients, all of whom were children. Libraries were prepared through PCR. This sample was sequenced with an Illumina HiSeq 2500. Molecular barcoding was employed in the preparation of TCR libraries, with unique molecular identifiers being used to normalize TCRbeta repertoire quantification. The raw public data were reprocessed by TCRdb itself: fastp quality trimming at Q25, MiXCR clonotype calling, in-frame beta chains only. Rows with a matching CDR3 protein are joined into one entry that keeps the most common DNA and genes. This sample comprises roughly 250,000 distinct CDR3 sequences, under 9.5% of them detected only once. In total, the top ten clones hold approximately 6% of the sample.

The CDR3, cysteine through phenylalanine, is 15 amino acids long. Solely the CDR3 DNA is kept, with 45 bases framed from the first base. Based on the germline V gene (reference sequence), the CDR1 and CDR2 sequences are MNHEY and SMNVEV. The junction carries 15 bases between V and J, which are trimmed by 10 bases and 0 bases respectively. With respect to this clonotype: The antigen it recognizes is unknown. Base qualities are not at hand, and no much larger clone is one base apart.

The rearranged chain carries TRBV27 and TRBJ2-2; the D segment could be TRBD1, given 6 matching bases. Sequences were derived from PBMCs, mostly from graft donor cells, sampled 180 days after TCRalphabeta/CD19-depleted stem cell transplant. The sequence was collected from a male patient aged 10 to 17 who had a stem cell transplant for acute lymphoblastic leukemia, so the T cells may come from the graft donor. CDR3 protein: CATIRQATNTGELFF. The bases read TGTGCCACCATCAGACAGGCTACGAACACCGGGGAGCTGTTTTTT.